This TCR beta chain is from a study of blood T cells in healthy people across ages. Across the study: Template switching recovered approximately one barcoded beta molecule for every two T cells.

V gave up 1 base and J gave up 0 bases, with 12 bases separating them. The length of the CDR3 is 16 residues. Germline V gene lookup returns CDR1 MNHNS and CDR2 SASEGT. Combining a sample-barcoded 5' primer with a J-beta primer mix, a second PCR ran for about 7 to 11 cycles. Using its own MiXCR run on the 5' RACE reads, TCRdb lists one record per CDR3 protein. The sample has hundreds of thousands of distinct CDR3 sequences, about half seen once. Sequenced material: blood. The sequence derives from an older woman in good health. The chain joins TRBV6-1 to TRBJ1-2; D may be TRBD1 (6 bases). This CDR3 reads CASSEDRGPSNYGYTF. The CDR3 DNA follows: TGTGCCAGCAGTGAAGACCGGGGGCCCTCTAACTATGGCTACACCTTC.